These 4 T cell receptor beta chains came from one sample sequenced in a study of early T cells in non-severe SARS-CoV-2 infection. TCRdb re-analysed the 5' RACE reads in MiXCR, keeping a single row per CDR3 protein. The table includes more than 45,000 distinct CDR3 sequences, about 12% detected once. The sequenced sample was whole blood. The receptors here all came from an adult who was a healthcare worker with PCR-confirmed SARS-CoV-2 infection or an uninfected control (not recorded which).

The sample holds many counts of this clonotype. This chain uses TRBV4-2 with TRBJ2-3; TRBD1 matches at 9 bases. With V trimmed by 0 bases and J by 2 bases, 3 bases remained unmatched. The CDR3 totals 16 residues. Per germline, CDR1 LGHNA and CDR2 YNFKEQ. CDR3 nucleotide sequence: TGTGCCAGCAGCCAAGATTGGGACAGGGTCACAGATACGCAGTATTTT. This codes for CASSQDWDRVTDTQYF.

This clonotype was counted ten times or more. The chain carries TRBV27 and TRBJ2-5, with D unclear. Per the germline V gene, CDR1 is MNHEY and CDR2 is SMNVEV (reference sequence). This CDR3 region has 14 residues. V lost 3 bases, J lost 5 bases, and 13 bases lay in between. In nucleotides, the CDR3 is TGTGCCAGCAGTTTCTTGGGGTTTGGCGAGACCCAGTACTTC. Its translation is CASSFLGFGETQYF.

This clonotype occurred a few times. The rearrangement uses TRBV9 and TRBJ2-1, with unresolved D. Germline values: CDR1 SGDLS, CDR2 YYNGEE. This CDR3 has 14 amino acids. V was clipped by 1 base and J by 3 bases, with 8 bases between them. The CDR3 loop reads CASSVSEDYNEQFF. CDR3 bases: TGTGCCAGCAGCGTAAGTGAGGACTACAATGAGCAGTTCTTC.

V and J are TRBV6-1 and TRBJ1-2, with D hard to call. Deletions cut 3 bases from V and 3 bases from J, with 5 bases between. Looked up from germline, CDR1 is MNHNS and CDR2 is SASEGT. The CDR3 runs to 12 residues. The CDR3 is CASSDPYYGYTF. The CDR3 DNA reads as TGTGCCAGCAGTGACCCCTACTATGGCTACACCTTC.